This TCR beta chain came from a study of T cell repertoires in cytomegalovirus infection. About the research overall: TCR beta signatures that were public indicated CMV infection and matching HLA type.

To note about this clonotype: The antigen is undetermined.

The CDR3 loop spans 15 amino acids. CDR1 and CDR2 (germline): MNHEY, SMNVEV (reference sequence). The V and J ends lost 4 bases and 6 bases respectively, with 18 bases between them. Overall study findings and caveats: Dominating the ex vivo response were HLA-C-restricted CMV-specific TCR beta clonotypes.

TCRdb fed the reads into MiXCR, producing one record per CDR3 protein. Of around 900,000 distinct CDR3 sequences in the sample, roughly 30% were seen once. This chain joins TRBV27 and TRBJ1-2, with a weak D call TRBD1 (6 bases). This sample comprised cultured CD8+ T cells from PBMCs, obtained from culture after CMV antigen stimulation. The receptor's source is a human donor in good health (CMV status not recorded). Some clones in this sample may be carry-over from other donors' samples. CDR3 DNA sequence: TGTGCCAGCAGTTCGTTTAGTAGGGGGGGCGATGGCTACACCTTC. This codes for CASSSFSRGGDGYTF.